A selection of T cell receptor beta chains follows, all from one sample in a study of blood T cell repertoires in COVID-19. TCRdb keeps only in-frame clones here, not all; method: immunoSEQ multiplex PCR. The data contain over 150,000 clones, 80% to 90% of them seen just once; the ten biggest clones take up approximately 1.1%. Input material: peripheral blood. These receptors originate from a man aged 25 to 40 with acute or convalescent COVID-19. The CDR3 runs from the conserved cysteine through the conserved F or W. The D gene is left open where the match is weak.

cdr3_nt	cdr3_aa	d_call	j_call	v_call
TGCGCCAGCAGTGAGTCGACAGAACTTAATGAGCAGTTCTTC	CASSESTELNEQFF	.	TRBJ2-1	TRBV10-1
TGTGCCAGCTCACCAGGTCCGACTCGCTCCTATGGCTACACCTTC	CASSPGPTRSYGYTF	.	TRBJ1-2	TRBV18
TGTGCCAGCAGCCCCTTTGGGGCTAGCGGGAGTTCGACCGGGGAGCTGTTTTTT	CASSPFGASGSSTGELFF	TRBD2	TRBJ2-2	TRBV7-3
TGTGCCAGCAGTTTATTAGCACCAAGCTATGGCTACACCTTC	CASSLLAPSYGYTF	.	TRBJ1-2	TRBV27
TGTGCCACCAGTGACGCCGGGACAGGCTCCGAGCAGTACTTC	CATSDAGTGSEQYF	TRBD1	TRBJ2-7	TRBV24-1
TGTGCCAGCAGTTCACAGGGAACCGTTAATAATTCACCCCTCCACTTT	CASSSQGTVNNSPLHF	.	TRBJ1-6	TRBV6-5
TGTGCCACTATGACTAGCGGGCCCTACAATGAGCAGTTCTTC	CATMTSGPYNEQFF	TRBD2	TRBJ2-1	TRBV24-1
TGTGCCACCGAACTCCCGGGGACAGCAACCTACGAGCAGTACTTC	CATELPGTATYEQYF	TRBD1	TRBJ2-7	TRBV24-1
TGTGCCTGGAGTCCCCTAGGCCTGAACACTGAAGCTTTCTTT	CAWSPLGLNTEAFF	.	TRBJ1-1	TRBV30
TGTGCCAGCAGCGCTCTAGGGAGCTCCTATAATTCACCCCTCCACTTT	CASSALGSSYNSPLHF	.	TRBJ1-6	TRBV3-1/TRBV3-2
TGTGCCAGCAGCTTAGAGGCAGGGGGCAGGGGGACCCAGTACTTC	CASSLEAGGRGTQYF	TRBD1	TRBJ2-5	TRBV7-9
TGTGCCAGCAGCCAAGATGTGTCGGGTGCCACTGAAGCTTTCTTT	CASSQDVSGATEAFF	.	TRBJ1-1	TRBV3-1/TRBV3-2
TGTGCCAGCAGGCGGCATATGGCTAATGAAAAACTGTTTTTT	CASRRHMANEKLFF	.	TRBJ1-4	TRBV6-5
TGTGCCAGCAGCCAGCGCCCCGACAGGGCCCCGAATCAGCCCCAGCATTTT	CASSQRPDRAPNQPQHF	.	TRBJ1-5	TRBV21-1
TGTGCCAGCAGCCAGAGTAGCGGGAGTCTGTTCTTC	CASSQSSGSLFF	TRBD2	TRBJ2-1	TRBV3-1/TRBV3-2
TGTGCCAGTAGTATCCGGGGGTGGGGGTTGGAGACCCAGTACTTC	CASSIRGWGLETQYF	.	TRBJ2-5	TRBV19
TGCGCCAGCAGCGTACGACAGGGAAACTACGAGCAGTACTTC	CASSVRQGNYEQYF	TRBD1	TRBJ2-7	TRBV5-1
TGTGCCAGCTCACTAAATCTAGCGAACACAGATACGCAGTATTTT	CASSLNLANTDTQYF	.	TRBJ2-3	TRBV18
TGCGCCAGCAGCTTTGTGGGGCTGGACACTGAAGCTTTCTTT	CASSFVGLDTEAFF	.	TRBJ1-1	TRBV5-1
TGTGCCAGCAGCGTAGCTACGGGGGGTGGAAGCAAGAACACTGAAGCTTTCTTT	CASSVATGGGSKNTEAFF	.	TRBJ1-1	TRBV9
TGTGCCAGCACCCCCTGGGGGGATTATTCACCCCTCCACTTT	CASTPWGDYSPLHF	.	TRBJ1-6	TRBV28
TGCGCCAGCAGCTTTCCACTAGCGGGAGACACAGATACGCAGTATTTT	CASSFPLAGDTDTQYF	TRBD2	TRBJ2-3	TRBV5-1
TGTGCCAGTAGTATCCAGCGCAAATCATCAGATACGCAGTATTTT	CASSIQRKSSDTQYF	.	TRBJ2-3	TRBV19
TGTGCCAGCAGCCCCAGACAGGGGGCCTATGAAAAACTGTTTTTT	CASSPRQGAYEKLFF	TRBD1	TRBJ1-4	TRBV3-1/TRBV3-2